The rows below give T cell receptor beta chains drawn from one sample of a study of cytomegalovirus exposure and HLA in healthy donors. Here immunoSEQ multiplex PCR was the method, and the copy in TCRdb shows in-frame clones only, minus some. The sample holds 170,000 or so clones, approximately 81% seen once. Sequencing was carried out using PBMCs. The receptors here all came from a man younger than 35 in good health and CMV-seronegative. Each CDR3 is given with its conserved first and last residue. Fields, in order: CDR3 length, J gene, D gene, clone size, V gene, CDR3 DNA, CDR3 protein. A D gene is named only where the DNA matches it firmly. Clone size is not always given. Where it is, it says once, few, many or a class for expanded clones.

>15|TRBJ2-7|TRBD1|.|TRBV5-1
TGCGCCAGCAGCTTGTCAGGGCAGGGGGCCCACGAGCAGTACTTC
CASSLSGQGAHEQYF
>17|TRBJ1-1|.|.|TRBV18
TGTGCCAGCTCACCACTTACCCCAGGGGAAATAGGCACTGAAGCTTTCTTT
CASSPLTPGEIGTEAFF
>13|TRBJ2-2|.|.|TRBV7-9
TGTGCCGGCAGGACTCTGAACGACGGGGAGCTGTTTTTT
CAGRTLNDGELFF
>15|TRBJ2-7|.|.|TRBV2
TGTGCCAGCAGTCTTGACAGCGAAACATTCTACGAGCAGTACTTC
CASSLDSETFYEQYF
>12|TRBJ1-2|.|.|TRBV7-9
TGTGCCAGCAGCTTAGGTCGGGGTGGCTACACCTTC
CASSLGRGGYTF
>15|TRBJ2-7|TRBD1|.|TRBV28
TGTGCCAGCAGGGCCGAGGGGACAGGGGGCTACGAGCAGTACTTC
CASRAEGTGGYEQYF
>16|TRBJ1-5|TRBD1|.|TRBV15
TGTGCCACCAGCTCAATCGACAGGGGAGGGTATCAGCCCCAGCATTTT
CATSSIDRGGYQPQHF
>12|TRBJ2-7|TRBD1|.|TRBV10-3
TGTGCCATCAGGGACAGGGACTACGAGCAGTACTTC
CAIRDRDYEQYF
>15|TRBJ2-7|TRBD1|.|TRBV15
TGTGCCACCAGTACCGGGACAGGGGGTTCCTACGAGCAGTACTTC
CATSTGTGGSYEQYF
>15|TRBJ2-2|TRBD1|.|TRBV7-3
TGTGCCAGCAGCTTACAGGGGGTTAACACCGGGGAGCTGTTTTTT
CASSLQGVNTGELFF
>17|TRBJ2-3|TRBD2|.|TRBV7-6
TGTGCCAGCAGCTTATATGACGGGGGGGGATACACAGATACGCAGTATTTT
CASSLYDGGGYTDTQYF
>15|TRBJ2-2|TRBD1|.|TRBV28
TGTGCCACCAAGACAGGGGGCTTGAACACCGGGGAGCTGTTTTTT
CATKTGGLNTGELFF
>15|TRBJ2-7|.|.|TRBV9
TGTGCCAGCAGCGTAGTTGCAGGGTTATCGGGCGAGCAGTACTTC
CASSVVAGLSGEQYF
>12|TRBJ2-2|.|.|TRBV6-5
TGTGCCAGCAGTTCCCCAGGGAGGGAGCTGTTTTTT
CASSSPGRELFF
>14|TRBJ2-5|.|once|TRBV2
TGTGCCAGCACTCTTCAGTACAGGGCGGAGACCCAGTACTTC
CASTLQYRAETQYF
>14|TRBJ1-5|.|.|TRBV28
TGTGCCAGCACCCAGGGAGGGGGTGGACAGCCCCAGCATTTT
CASTQGGGGQPQHF
>15|TRBJ1-1|TRBD1|.|TRBV4-1
TGCGCCAGCAGCCAGGCCGGACAGGGGGGAACTGAAGCTTTCTTT
CASSQAGQGGTEAFF
>13|TRBJ1-6|.|.|TRBV5-4
TGTGCCAGCGGGGACTTCGGCGGGTCACCCCTCCACTTT
CASGDFGGSPLHF
>14|TRBJ2-5|TRBD2|.|TRBV4-1
TGCGCCAGCAGCTTTCTAGCGGGAGTGGAGACCCAGTACTTC
CASSFLAGVETQYF
>15|TRBJ1-5|.|.|TRBV6-1
TGTGCCAGCAGCCAACTCCCCCGACAGAGTCAGCCCCAGCATTTT
CASSQLPRQSQPQHF
>17|TRBJ2-2|TRBD2|once|TRBV4-3
TGCGCCAGCAGCCAAGATCCAGCGGGAGTATCCACCGGGGAGCTGTTTTTT
CASSQDPAGVSTGELFF
>16|TRBJ1-6|.|.|TRBV14
TGTGCCAGCAGCCAATTTAGTTTCTCCTATAATTCACCCCTCCACTTT
CASSQFSFSYNSPLHF
>15|TRBJ1-2|TRBD1|.|TRBV2
TGTGCCAGCACCCCCCTAGAGCCAGGGGGCTATGGCTACACCTTC
CASTPLEPGGYGYTF
>15|TRBJ2-7|TRBD1|.|TRBV28
TGTGCCAGCAGTGGAACAGGGGTAGCCGCTGAGGAGCAGTACTTC
CASSGTGVAAEEQYF
>15|TRBJ2-6|.|.|TRBV28
TGTGCCAGCAGCCCAGGGATTCCTGGGGCCAACGTCCTGACTTTC
CASSPGIPGANVLTF
>15|TRBJ1-6|TRBD1|.|TRBV10-2
TGCGCCAGCAGGACCGGGACAGGGGGGGGGTCACCCCTCCACTTT
CASRTGTGGGSPLHF
>14|TRBJ2-5|.|.|TRBV5-1
TGCGCCAGCAGCTTGTTAGCCTACCAAGAGACCCAGTACTTC
CASSLLAYQETQYF
>13|TRBJ1-2|.|once|TRBV14
TGTGCCAGCACAAAATTTCCTAACTATGGCTACACCTTC
CASTKFPNYGYTF
>16|TRBJ2-5|TRBD1|.|TRBV5-6
TGTGCCAGCAGCTTGGGGGGACAGGGGGCTAGAGAGACCCAGTACTTC
CASSLGGQGARETQYF
>14|TRBJ1-2|.|.|TRBV4-1
TGCGCCAGCAGCCAAGATCCGGGGAACTATGGCTACACCTTC
CASSQDPGNYGYTF
>14|TRBJ1-2|TRBD1|.|TRBV15
TGTGCCACCAGCAGAGTAGGGCAGGGGGATGGCTACACCTTC
CATSRVGQGDGYTF
>14|TRBJ1-6|TRBD1|.|TRBV7-6
TGTGCCAGCAGCTTATCAACAGGGGAGTCACCCCTCCACTTT
CASSLSTGESPLHF
>14|TRBJ1-1|TRBD1|.|TRBV6-5
TGTGCCAGCAGCTGGGGACAGGGCTACACTGAAGCTTTCTTT
CASSWGQGYTEAFF
>14|TRBJ2-3|.|.|TRBV19
TGTGCCAGTAGCTCGCCCGGGTCAGAAGATACGCAGTATTTT
CASSSPGSEDTQYF
>15|TRBJ2-2|TRBD2|.|TRBV6-5
TGTGCCAGCAGTCGACTAGCGGGGGAAGGCGGGGAGCTGTTTTTT
CASSRLAGEGGELFF
>18|TRBJ2-2|TRBD2|.|TRBV6-7
TGTGCCAGCAGTTACATCCCGGGACTAGCGGGGGACACCGGGGAGCTGTTTTTT
CASSYIPGLAGDTGELFF
>14|TRBJ1-1|TRBD1|.|TRBV5-1
TGCGCCAGCAGCCTACAGGGGAGGAACACTGAAGCTTTCTTT
CASSLQGRNTEAFF
>14|TRBJ2-3|.|.|TRBV29-1
TGCAGCGTGGGCGGCATTTCAGAGGGAGATACGCAGTATTTT
CSVGGISEGDTQYF
>14|TRBJ1-1|TRBD1|.|TRBV5-4
TGTGCCAGCAGCCAGCGGACAGGTAACACTGAAGCTTTCTTT
CASSQRTGNTEAFF
>14|TRBJ2-3|TRBD1|.|TRBV5-4
TGTGCCAGCAGCTGGGGACAGATCACAGATACGCAGTATTTT
CASSWGQITDTQYF
>14|TRBJ1-4|TRBD1|few|TRBV2
TGTGCCTCCGTGGGACAGGGGGCCATCGAGAAACTGTTTTTT
CASVGQGAIEKLFF
>14|TRBJ2-7|.|.|TRBV5-1
TGCGCCAGCAGCTTGGAGGGCAGGGACAACGAGCAGTACTTC
CASSLEGRDNEQYF
>17|TRBJ2-3|TRBD2|once|TRBV10-1
TGCGCCAGCACCCCTGTCGGGACTAGCGGGGAGGAAGATACGCAGTATTTT
CASTPVGTSGEEDTQYF
>14|TRBJ2-7|TRBD1|.|TRBV28
TGTGCCAGCATCCTCACCGGGACAGGGGGCGAGCAGTACTTC
CASILTGTGGEQYF
>15|TRBJ2-1|TRBD1|.|TRBV13
TGTGCCAGCAGCCCTGGACAGGGGGGGTGGAATGAGCAGTTCTTC
CASSPGQGGWNEQFF